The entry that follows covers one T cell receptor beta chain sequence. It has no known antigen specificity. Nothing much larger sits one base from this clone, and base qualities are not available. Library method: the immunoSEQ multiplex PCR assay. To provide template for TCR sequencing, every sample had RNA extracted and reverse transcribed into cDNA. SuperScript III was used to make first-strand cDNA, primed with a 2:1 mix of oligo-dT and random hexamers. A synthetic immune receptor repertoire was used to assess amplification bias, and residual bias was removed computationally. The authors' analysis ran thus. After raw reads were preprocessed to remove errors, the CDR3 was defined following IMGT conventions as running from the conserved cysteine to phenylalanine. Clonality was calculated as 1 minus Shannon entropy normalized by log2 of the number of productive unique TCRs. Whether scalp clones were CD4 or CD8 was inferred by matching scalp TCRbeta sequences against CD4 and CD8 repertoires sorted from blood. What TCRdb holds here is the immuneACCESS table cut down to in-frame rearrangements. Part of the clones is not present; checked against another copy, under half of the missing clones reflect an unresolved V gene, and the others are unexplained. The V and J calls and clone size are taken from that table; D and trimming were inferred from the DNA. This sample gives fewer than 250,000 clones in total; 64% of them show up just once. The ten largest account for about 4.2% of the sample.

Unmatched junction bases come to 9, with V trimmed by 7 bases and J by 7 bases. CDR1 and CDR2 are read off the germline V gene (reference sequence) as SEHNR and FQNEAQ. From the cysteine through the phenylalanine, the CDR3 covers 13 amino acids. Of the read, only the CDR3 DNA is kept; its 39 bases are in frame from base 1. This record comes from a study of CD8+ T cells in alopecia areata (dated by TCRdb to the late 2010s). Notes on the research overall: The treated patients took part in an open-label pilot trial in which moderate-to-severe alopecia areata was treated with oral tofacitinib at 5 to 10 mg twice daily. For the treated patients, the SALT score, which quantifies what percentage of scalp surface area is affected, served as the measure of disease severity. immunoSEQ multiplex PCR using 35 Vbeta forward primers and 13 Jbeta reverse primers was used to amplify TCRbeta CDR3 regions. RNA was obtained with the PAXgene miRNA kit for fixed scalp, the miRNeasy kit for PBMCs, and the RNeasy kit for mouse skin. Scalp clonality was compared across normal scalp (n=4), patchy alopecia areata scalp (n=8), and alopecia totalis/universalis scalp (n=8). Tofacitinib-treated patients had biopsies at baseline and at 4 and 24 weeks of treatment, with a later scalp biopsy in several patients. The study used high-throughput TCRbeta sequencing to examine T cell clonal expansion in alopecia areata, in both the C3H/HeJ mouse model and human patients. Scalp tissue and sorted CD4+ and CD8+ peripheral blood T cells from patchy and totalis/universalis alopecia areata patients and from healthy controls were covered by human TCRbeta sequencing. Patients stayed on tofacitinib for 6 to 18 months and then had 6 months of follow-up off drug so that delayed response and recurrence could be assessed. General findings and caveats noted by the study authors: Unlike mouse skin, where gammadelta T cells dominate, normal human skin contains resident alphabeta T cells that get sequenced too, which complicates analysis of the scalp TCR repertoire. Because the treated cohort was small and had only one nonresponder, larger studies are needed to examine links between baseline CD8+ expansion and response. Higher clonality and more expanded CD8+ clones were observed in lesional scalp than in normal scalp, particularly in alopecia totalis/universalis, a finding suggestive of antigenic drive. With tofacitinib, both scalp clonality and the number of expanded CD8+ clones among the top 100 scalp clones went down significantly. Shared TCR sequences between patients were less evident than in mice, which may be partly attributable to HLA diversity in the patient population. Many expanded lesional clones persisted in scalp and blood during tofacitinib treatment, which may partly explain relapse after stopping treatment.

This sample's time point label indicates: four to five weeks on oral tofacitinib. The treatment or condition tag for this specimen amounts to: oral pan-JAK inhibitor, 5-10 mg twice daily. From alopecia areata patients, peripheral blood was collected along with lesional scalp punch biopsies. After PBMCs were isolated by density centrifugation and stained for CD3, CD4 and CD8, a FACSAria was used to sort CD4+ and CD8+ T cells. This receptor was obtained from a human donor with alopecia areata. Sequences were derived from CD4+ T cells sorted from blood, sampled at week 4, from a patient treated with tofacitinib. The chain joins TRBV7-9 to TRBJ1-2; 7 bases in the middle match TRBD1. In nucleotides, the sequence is TGTGCCAGCATCGAAAACAGGGGCGGTGGCTACACCTTC. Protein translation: CASIENRGGGYTF. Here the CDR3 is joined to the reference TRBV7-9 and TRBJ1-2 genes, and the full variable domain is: DTGVSQNPRHKITKRGQNVTFRCDPISEHNRLYWYRQTLGQGPEFLTYFQNEAQLEKSRLLSDRFSAERPKGSFSTLEIQRTEQGDSAMYLCASIENRGGGYTFGSGTRLTVV.